The 22 T cell receptor beta chains in this list originate from one sample, sequenced in a study of cytomegalovirus exposure and HLA in healthy donors. Primers for the PCR totalled 60 Vbeta and 13 Jbeta. Generated by immunoSEQ multiplex PCR, the TCRdb table keeps only in-frame clones and is missing some. This table lists around 97,000 clones. The sample consisted of PBMCs. The receptors here all came from a man aged 40-49 years in good health and CMV-seronegative.

This chain uses TRBV9 with TRBJ2-7, with TRBD2 as a possible D gene (5 bases). From germline, CDR1 is SGDLS and CDR2 YYNGEE. The CDR3 runs to 14 residues. Trimming stripped 0 bases from V and 0 bases from J, with 7 bases between. CDR3 region: CASSVGGLSYEQYF. DNA for the CDR3: TGTGCCAGCAGCGTAGGAGGGCTCTCCTACGAGCAGTACTTC.

CDR3 protein: CAWSVLGGGLETQYF. CDR3 sequence (DNA): TGTGCCTGGAGTGTATTGGGGGGGGGACTAGAGACCCAGTACTTC. The V and J genes are TRBV30 and TRBJ2-5; TRBD2 matches at 7 bases. Trimming at V came to 0 bases and at J to 4 bases, leaving 8 bases not matched to a gene. The CDR3 sequence is 15 residues long. Germline V gene lookup returns CDR1 GTSNPN and CDR2 SVGIG (reference sequence).

The rearrangement links TRBV5-1 to TRBJ2-4; D might be TRBD1 (5 bases). The V and J ends lost 4 bases and 5 bases respectively, with 16 bases between them. CDR1 and CDR2 (germline): SGHRS, YFSETQ. CDR3 length equals 15 residues. CDR3 DNA: TGCGCCAGCAGCCGGAGCCCAGGGTCTGAAAACATTCAGTACTTC. Translating gives CASSRSPGSENIQYF.

Concerning this clone itself: The same CDR3 arises from other DNA sequences in this sample as well. The V gene is TRBV7-2, the J gene TRBJ1-5; 9 nucleotides agree with TRBD1. After removal of 10 bases from V and 3 bases from J, the junction contained 10 bases not matched to a gene. Germline CDR1 is SGHTA and CDR2 is FQGNSA. The CDR3 length is 15 residues. The CDR3 DNA is TGTGCCACCGGGCAACAGGGGGCATACAATCAGCCCCAGCATTTT. Amino acids: CATGQQGAYNQPQHF.

This chain connects TRBV5-1 to TRBJ1-4, with D maybe TRBD1 (5 bases). V lost 0 bases to trimming and J lost 4 bases, with 10 bases between them. The CDR3 has 15 amino acids. The V gene's germline CDR1 is SGHRS and CDR2 YFSETQ. CDR3 nucleotide sequence: TGCGCCAGCAGCTTGGGGGGCCAAAATAATGAAAAACTGTTTTTT. Translating it yields CASSLGGQNNEKLFF. The entire variable domain, with the rest obtained from reference TRBV5-1 and TRBJ1-4, is as follows: KAGVTQTPRYLIKTRGQQVTLSCSPISGHRSVSWYQQTPGQGLQFLFEYFSETQRNKGNFPGRFSGRQFSNSRSEMNVSTLELGDSALYLCASSLGGQNNEKLFFGSGTQLSVL.

The chain uses TRBV28 and TRBJ1-1; tentatively, D is TRBD1 (6 bases). Looked up from germline, CDR1 is MDHEN and CDR2 is SYDVKM. The CDR3 runs 16 residues. Trimming took off 8 bases at V and 0 bases at J, with 19 bases between the two ends. DNA of the CDR3: TGTGCCAGCTCCTTTTACGGGACATCATTGAACACTGAAGCTTTCTTT. The encoded protein is CASSFYGTSLNTEAFF.

The rearrangement links TRBV28 to TRBJ2-3; no clear D gene. The CDR3 totals 17 residues. Looked up from germline, CDR1 is MDHEN and CDR2 is SYDVKM. V lost 2 bases and J lost 0, with 15 bases in between. CDR3 coding DNA: TGTGCCAGCAGTTTACGTAGTACTTCCTCTAGCACAGATACGCAGTATTTT. It codes for CASSLRSTSSSTDTQYF.

The rearrangement uses TRBV5-3 and TRBJ2-7; 7 bases are a match to TRBD1. TRBV5-3 is treated as an ORF (open reading frame) with a function not yet certain. J gave up 2 bases and V 5 bases, and 13 bases lay outside the gene matches. The CDR3 is made up of 16 amino acids. CDR3 region: CARRPGQARPAYEQYF. The CDR3 coding sequence is TGTGCCAGAAGACCCGGACAGGCTAGACCTGCCTACGAGCAGTACTTC.

V usage is TRBV7-6 and J usage is TRBJ2-2; 7 bases align to TRBD2. CDR1 is SGHVS, CDR2 FNYEAQ, per germline. V dropped 5 bases and J dropped 1; count of bases not matched to a gene: 7. The CDR3 is made up of 16 amino acids. This CDR3 is CASSRIPGGNTGELFF. DNA for the CDR3: TGTGCCAGCAGCCGGATACCGGGGGGGAACACCGGGGAGCTGTTTTTT.

The chain recombines TRBV19 with TRBJ1-2; D may be TRBD1 (6 bases). Trimming stripped 4 bases from V and 3 bases from J, with 9 bases between. The CDR3 has 13 amino acids. Germline values: CDR1 LNHDA, CDR2 SQIVND (reference sequence). The CDR3 here is CASSTTGYYGYTF. The CDR3 nucleotides are TGTGCCAGTAGTACCACAGGGTACTATGGCTACACCTTC.

With regard to this clone: Germline and junction disagree at one end, which may indicate a read error. Other DNA sequences from this sample encode an identical CDR3 as well. The chain couples TRBV11-2 to TRBJ2-7, with D possibly TRBD1 on 5 matching bases. Germline V lookup: CDR1 SGHAT, CDR2 FQNNGV. The CDR3 is 15 amino acids. CDR3 bases: TGTGCCAGCAGCTTATCCGGCAGGGCTGCCTACGAGCAATACTTC. It encodes CASSLSGRAAYEQYF. Full variable domain (rest looked up from reference TRBV11-2 and TRBJ2-7): EAGVAQSPRYKIIEKRQSVAFWCNPISGHATLYWYQQILGQGPKLLIQFQNNGVVDDSQLPKDRFSAERLKGVDSTLKIQPAKLEDSAVYLCASSLSGRAAYEQYFGPGTRLTVT.

This chain joins TRBV27 and TRBJ2-7; TRBD2 matches at 7 bases. V shed 8 bases and J 6 bases; nucleotides not matched to a gene: 10. The germline CDR1 and CDR2 sequences are MNHEY and SMNVEV (reference sequence). The CDR3 covers 13 residues. The DNA of the CDR3 is TGTGCCAGCCGCCGGACTAGTCTAACCGAGCAGTACTTC. Residues: CASRRTSLTEQYF.

This sequence joins TRBV19 and TRBJ1-5; the match to TRBD1 covers 7 bases. This CDR3 contains 17 residues. J gave up 4 bases and V 4 bases, and 13 bases lay outside the gene matches. Germline V lookup: CDR1 LNHDA, CDR2 SQIVND (reference sequence). The CDR3 DNA reads TGTGCCAGTAGTACCAAAACAGAGGGGGCCCTTAATCAGCCCCAGCATTTT. This codes for CASSTKTEGALNQPQHF.

The V and J genes are TRBV18 and TRBJ1-5; the match to TRBD1 covers 8 bases. Trimming removed 4 bases from V and 7 bases from J; junction bases left unmatched: 12. The CDR3 runs 16 residues. CDR1 is KGHSH, CDR2 LQKENI, per germline. CDR3 residues: CASSRNTAGGGQPQHF. CDR3 DNA sequence: TGTGCCAGCTCACGAAATACCGCAGGGGGCGGGCAGCCCCAGCATTTT.

The chain combines TRBV7-9 with TRBJ2-3; D call uncertain. Germline assignment: CDR1 SEHNR and CDR2 FQNEAQ (reference sequence). Trimming shortened V by 0 bases and J by 4 bases, and 11 bases separated the two germline ends. The CDR3 covers 15 residues. This CDR3 reads CASSLAGPRADTQYF. The CDR3 DNA reads as TGTGCCAGCAGCTTAGCAGGTCCTCGGGCAGATACGCAGTATTTT.

The chain couples TRBV27 to TRBJ1-1; no reliable D call. Germline assignment: CDR1 MNHEY and CDR2 SMNVEV (reference sequence). The CDR3 sequence is 13 residues long. Trimming removed 6 bases from V and 1 base from J, with 9 bases in between. CDR3 bases: TGTGCCAGCAGAAACTATCGGAACACTGAAGCTTTCTTT. Translation: CASRNYRNTEAFF.

As concerns this clone: The CDR3 does not end in the conserved phenylalanine or tryptophan, so this is likely a read error. The chain uses TRBV19 and TRBJ2-2; maybe TRBD2 (6 bases). The length of the CDR3 is 20 residues. Germline V CDR1 and CDR2: LNHDA, SQIVND (reference sequence). Deletions cut 4 bases from V and 5 bases from J, with 29 bases between. DNA of the CDR3: TGTGCCAGTAGTACCCGACGAATGGACTACCATGGTCTGAGGACCGGGGAGCTGTTTTCT. Translating it yields CASSTRRMDYHGLRTGELFS.

The chain joins TRBV30 to TRBJ1-4; D not certain. CDR3 length: 14 amino acids. With 2 bases removed from V and 4 bases from J, the gap between germline ends came to 11 bases. Germline CDR1 reads GTSNPN; CDR2 reads SVGIG (reference sequence). This CDR3 is CAWSRGSLNEKLFF. CDR3 nucleotides: TGTGCCTGGAGTCGCGGGTCTCTTAATGAAAAACTGTTTTTT. The entire variable domain, with the rest obtained from reference TRBV30 and TRBJ1-4, is as follows: SQTIHQWPATLVQPVGSPLSLECTVEGTSNPNLYWYRQAAGRGLQLLFYSVGIGQISSEVPQNLSASRPQDRQFILSSKKLLLSDSGFYLCAWSRGSLNEKLFFGSGTQLSVL.

This chain's CDR3 is CASSVRASGGALTDTQYF. CDR3 sequence (DNA): TGTGCCAGCAGCGTCCGGGCTAGCGGGGGGGCTCTCACAGATACGCAGTATTTT. The rearrangement joins TRBV9 to TRBJ2-3; 12 bases fit TRBD2. V dropped 2 bases and J dropped 2; count of bases not matched to a gene: 9. This CDR3 is 18 amino acids long. Germline V gene sequence: CDR1 SGDLS, CDR2 YYNGEE.

The chain is built from TRBV30 and TRBJ2-7; 7 nucleotides align to TRBD2. The germline V gene encodes CDR1 GTSNPN and CDR2 SVGIG (reference sequence). The V and J ends lost 4 bases and 0 bases, in that order; junction bases with no gene match: 0. The CDR3 has 12 amino acids. The CDR3 region is CAWTSGSYEQYF. CDR3 nucleotide sequence: TGTGCCTGGACTAGCGGCTCCTACGAGCAGTACTTC.

V usage is TRBV5-1 and J usage is TRBJ2-3; D is possibly TRBD1 (5 bases). V was clipped by 0 bases and J by 4 bases, with 9 bases between them. The germline CDR1 and CDR2 sequences are SGHRS and YFSETQ. CDR3 length: 14 amino acids. This CDR3 is CASSLGQPSDTQYF. The DNA for the CDR3 is TGCGCCAGCAGCTTGGGACAGCCATCAGATACGCAGTATTTT. Full variable domain (remainder filled in from reference TRBV5-1 and TRBJ2-3): KAGVTQTPRYLIKTRGQQVTLSCSPISGHRSVSWYQQTPGQGLQFLFEYFSETQRNKGNFPGRFSGRQFSNSRSEMNVSTLELGDSALYLCASSLGQPSDTQYFGPGTRLTVL.

On this clone: In the same sample, other DNA sequences code for this CDR3. In DNA, the CDR3 is TGCGCCAGCAGCCAACCGGGACAGGGGACCTACGAGCAGTACTTC. Translating it yields CASSQPGQGTYEQYF. The chain is built from TRBV4-1 and TRBJ2-7, with 10 bases aligning to TRBD1. With 2 bases clipped from V and 2 bases from J, the junction kept 3 bases outside the gene matches. The CDR3 runs 15 residues. CDR1 is MGHRA and CDR2 is YSYEKL in the germline V gene.